Listed below are T cell receptor beta chains from one sample, sequenced in a study of T cells in Graves' hyperthyroidism and ophthalmopathy. TCRdb reanalysed the multiplex PCR reads using MiXCR and keeps one entry per CDR3 protein. This sample carries a few hundred thousand distinct CDR3 sequences, roughly 15% of them seen once, and the ten largest clones take more than 3%. Sequences were obtained from blood. The receptors here all came from a woman in her thirties or forties with Graves' ophthalmopathy. The CDR3 runs from the conserved cysteine through the conserved F or W. D genes are given only for firm matches. A clone size is listed for some rows: how often the clone was seen (once, few, many), or a class if it is expanded.

CDR3aa: CASRYTGGFTEAFF
CDR3nt: TGTGCCAGCAGATACACAGGGGGCTTCACTGAAGCTTTCTTT
j_gene: TRBJ1-1
d_gene: TRBD1
v_gene: TRBV11-2
abundance: many

CDR3aa: CASRPREQGSGTDTQYF
CDR3nt: TGCGCCAGCCGCCCTCGGGAACAGGGGAGCGGCACAGATACGCAGTATTTT
j_gene: TRBJ2-3
d_gene: TRBD1
v_gene: TRBV5-1
abundance: many

CDR3aa: CASSYSSYEQYF
CDR3nt: TGTGCCAGCAGTTACAGCTCCTACGAGCAGTACTTC
j_gene: TRBJ2-7
d_gene: NA
v_gene: TRBV28
abundance: many

CDR3aa: CASSVGPAGNTEAFF
CDR3nt: TGTGCCAGCAGCGTAGGCCCGGCGGGGAACACTGAAGCTTTCTTT
j_gene: TRBJ1-1
d_gene: NA
v_gene: TRBV9
abundance: many

CDR3aa: CASSLTSFTGELFF
CDR3nt: TGTGCCAGCAGCTTAACTAGCTTTACCGGGGAGCTGTTTTTT
j_gene: TRBJ2-2
d_gene: NA
v_gene: TRBV7-9
abundance: NA

CDR3aa: CASSSPRAVNNEQFF
CDR3nt: TGTGCCAGCAGTTCCCCCCGGGCGGTCAACAATGAGCAGTTCTTC
j_gene: TRBJ2-1
d_gene: NA
v_gene: TRBV28
abundance: few

CDR3aa: CASSISGFEGGTEQFF
CDR3nt: TGTGCCAGCAGCATTTCAGGGTTTGAGGGGGGAACTGAGCAGTTCTTC
j_gene: TRBJ2-1
d_gene: NA
v_gene: TRBV12-3/TRBV12-4
abundance: NA

CDR3aa: CASSFVQVVGELFF
CDR3nt: TGTGCCAGCAGCTTTGTCCAGGTGGTCGGGGAGCTGTTTTTT
j_gene: TRBJ2-2
d_gene: NA
v_gene: TRBV7-9
abundance: NA

CDR3aa: CASSPQERNTGELFF
CDR3nt: TGCGCCAGCAGCCCACAGGAGAGGAACACCGGGGAGCTGTTTTTT
j_gene: TRBJ2-2
d_gene: NA
v_gene: TRBV4-1
abundance: NA

CDR3aa: CASSLDGGGEQFF
CDR3nt: TGCGCCAGCAGCTTGGACGGAGGGGGTGAGCAGTTCTTC
j_gene: TRBJ2-1
d_gene: NA
v_gene: TRBV5-1
abundance: NA

CDR3aa: CSARQGRPGNEKLFF
CDR3nt: TGCAGTGCAAGACAGGGGCGTCCGGGTAATGAAAAACTGTTTTTT
j_gene: TRBJ1-4
d_gene: TRBD1
v_gene: TRBV20-1
abundance: few

CDR3aa: CASSPATGDSQPQHF
CDR3nt: TGTGCCAGCAGTCCAGCTACAGGGGATAGTCAGCCCCAGCATTTT
j_gene: TRBJ1-5
d_gene: TRBD1
v_gene: TRBV2
abundance: few

CDR3aa: CSVRTGGRNTEAFF
CDR3nt: TGCAGCGTGCGAACAGGGGGAAGGAACACTGAAGCTTTCTTT
j_gene: TRBJ1-1
d_gene: TRBD1
v_gene: TRBV29-1
abundance: NA

CDR3aa: CAGSPNRGDSPLHF
CDR3nt: TGTGCCGGCAGTCCGAACAGGGGTGACTCACCCCTCCACTTT
j_gene: TRBJ1-6
d_gene: TRBD1
v_gene: TRBV7-9
abundance: NA

CDR3aa: CASTSQGRGATNEKLFF
CDR3nt: TGTGCCAGCACCTCTCAAGGGCGAGGAGCAACTAATGAAAAACTGTTTTTT
j_gene: TRBJ1-4
d_gene: NA
v_gene: TRBV12-3/TRBV12-4
abundance: many

CDR3aa: CAWGGMGHNEQFF
CDR3nt: TGTGCCTGGGGGGGTATGGGGCACAATGAGCAGTTCTTC
j_gene: TRBJ2-1
d_gene: NA
v_gene: TRBV30
abundance: many

CDR3aa: CASSLIENSYEQYF
CDR3nt: TGTGCCAGCAGTTTAATTGAGAACTCCTACGAGCAGTACTTC
j_gene: TRBJ2-7
d_gene: NA
v_gene: TRBV28
abundance: many

CDR3aa: CAWTVGHEQFF
CDR3nt: TGTGCCTGGACTGTTGGGCATGAGCAGTTCTTC
j_gene: TRBJ2-1
d_gene: NA
v_gene: TRBV30
abundance: many

CDR3aa: CSASLAGGPPDTQYF
CDR3nt: TGCAGTGCTTCCCTAGCGGGAGGGCCCCCAGATACGCAGTATTTT
j_gene: TRBJ2-3
d_gene: TRBD2
v_gene: TRBV20-1
abundance: many

CDR3aa: CASSPSDYSNSPLHF
CDR3nt: TGTGCCAGCTCACCATCGGATTATAGTAATTCACCCCTCCACTTT
j_gene: TRBJ1-6
d_gene: NA
v_gene: TRBV18
abundance: many

CDR3aa: CASRPDRASGGYTF
CDR3nt: TGTGCCAGCAGGCCCGACAGGGCTTCGGGTGGCTACACCTTC
j_gene: TRBJ1-2
d_gene: TRBD1
v_gene: TRBV6-1
abundance: many

CDR3aa: CASKLAGSKTETQYF
CDR3nt: TGTGCCAGCAAACTAGCGGGGTCCAAGACAGAGACCCAGTACTTC
j_gene: TRBJ2-5
d_gene: TRBD2
v_gene: TRBV2
abundance: many

CDR3aa: CASSQARPYRVETQYF
CDR3nt: TGTGCCAGCAGCCAAGCTCGGCCCTATCGGGTGGAGACCCAGTACTTC
j_gene: TRBJ2-5
d_gene: NA
v_gene: TRBV3-1
abundance: many

CDR3aa: CASCGAYEQYF
CDR3nt: TGTGCCAGCTGTGGGGCCTACGAGCAGTACTTC
j_gene: TRBJ2-7
d_gene: NA
v_gene: TRBV2
abundance: NA

CDR3aa: CASSSSGVPAGYTF
CDR3nt: TGTGCCAGCTCCTCGAGCGGGGTACCGGCTGGCTACACCTTC
j_gene: TRBJ1-2
d_gene: NA
v_gene: TRBV12-3/TRBV12-4
abundance: NA

CDR3aa: CASSDSGGSSYNEQFF
CDR3nt: TGTGCCAGCAGTGACTCCGGGGGCAGCTCCTACAATGAGCAGTTCTTC
j_gene: TRBJ2-1
d_gene: NA
v_gene: TRBV6-4
abundance: NA

CDR3aa: CASSLGHLRNSPLHF
CDR3nt: TGCGCCAGCAGCCTGGGACACCTAAGGAATTCACCCCTCCACTTT
j_gene: TRBJ1-6
d_gene: NA
v_gene: TRBV4-1
abundance: NA

CDR3aa: CASSSDAGVKNIQYF
CDR3nt: TGCGCCAGCAGCTCCGACGCGGGAGTCAAAAACATTCAGTACTTC
j_gene: TRBJ2-4
d_gene: TRBD2
v_gene: TRBV5-1
abundance: NA

CDR3aa: CASSQDLVKNIQYF
CDR3nt: TGTGCCAGCAGCCAAGATCTTGTGAAAAACATTCAGTACTTC
j_gene: TRBJ2-4
d_gene: NA
v_gene: TRBV14
abundance: many

CDR3aa: CASGSQGVEKLFF
CDR3nt: TGCGCCAGCGGATCCCAGGGGGTGGAAAAACTGTTTTTT
j_gene: TRBJ1-4
d_gene: TRBD1
v_gene: TRBV5-1
abundance: NA

CDR3aa: CASSEQPGQGWETQYF
CDR3nt: TGTGCCAGCAGTGAACAGCCGGGACAGGGTTGGGAGACCCAGTACTTC
j_gene: TRBJ2-5
d_gene: TRBD1
v_gene: TRBV6-1
abundance: NA

CDR3aa: CSVRDSYYEQYF
CDR3nt: TGCAGCGTCCGGGACAGTTACTACGAGCAGTACTTC
j_gene: TRBJ2-7
d_gene: TRBD1
v_gene: TRBV29-1
abundance: NA

CDR3aa: CASGGLAGGRADTQYF
CDR3nt: TGTGCCAGCGGGGGACTAGCGGGAGGTCGGGCAGATACGCAGTATTTT
j_gene: TRBJ2-3
d_gene: TRBD2
v_gene: TRBV6-1
abundance: NA

CDR3aa: CASSRGAATDTQYF
CDR3nt: TGTGCCAGCAGTCGGGGGGCCGCCACAGATACGCAGTATTTT
j_gene: TRBJ2-3
d_gene: NA
v_gene: TRBV28
abundance: many

CDR3aa: CASSSLIDSYGYTF
CDR3nt: TGTGCCAGCAGTTCCCTCATCGACAGCTATGGCTACACCTTC
j_gene: TRBJ1-2
d_gene: NA
v_gene: TRBV12-3/TRBV12-4
abundance: many

CDR3aa: CASAHGLAGAEQYF
CDR3nt: TGTGCCAGCGCTCACGGCCTAGCGGGAGCGGAGCAGTACTTC
j_gene: TRBJ2-7
d_gene: TRBD2
v_gene: TRBV18
abundance: many

CDR3aa: CASSPQGQGAVYEQYF
CDR3nt: TGTGCCAGCAGCCCCCAGGGACAGGGGGCCGTCTACGAGCAGTACTTC
j_gene: TRBJ2-7
d_gene: TRBD1
v_gene: TRBV7-2
abundance: few

CDR3aa: CASSPSRGSGNTIYF
CDR3nt: TGTGCCAGCTCACCTTCCAGGGGCTCTGGAAACACCATATATTTT
j_gene: TRBJ1-3
d_gene: NA
v_gene: TRBV18
abundance: many

CDR3aa: CASSFKKSDRSHSNQPQHF
CDR3nt: TGTGCCAGCAGCTTTAAGAAGAGCGACAGGTCCCATAGCAATCAGCCCCAGCATTTT
j_gene: TRBJ1-5
d_gene: NA
v_gene: TRBV11-2
abundance: few

CDR3aa: CASSLGGGQAGNEQFF
CDR3nt: TGTGCCAGCAGCCTCGGGGGAGGCCAGGCTGGGAATGAGCAGTTCTTC
j_gene: TRBJ2-1
d_gene: NA
v_gene: TRBV7-3
abundance: many

CDR3aa: CSANRLAGGYEQFF
CDR3nt: TGCAGTGCTAACCGACTAGCGGGGGGTTATGAGCAGTTCTTC
j_gene: TRBJ2-1
d_gene: TRBD2
v_gene: TRBV20-1
abundance: many